These T cell receptor beta chains were read from a single sample in a study of blood T cell repertoires in COVID-19. Assay: immunoSEQ multiplex PCR; the TCRdb copy retains only in-frame clones and omits some. The repertoire holds about 17,000 clones, with about nine tenths as singletons. The sample taken for sequencing was peripheral blood. These TCRs come from a man aged 45-65 years with active COVID-19. Both conserved end residues are part of each CDR3. Each record gives: D gene, clone size, V gene, J gene, CDR3 protein, CDR3 DNA. A D gene is named only where the DNA matches it firmly. Where a row states a size, it is once, few, many or the class of an expanded clone; other rows omit it.

D: TRBD1; size: NA; V: TRBV2; J: TRBJ1-5; CDR3: CASSTGQGSNQPQHF; DNA: TGTGCCAGCAGTACCGGACAGGGAAGCAATCAGCCCCAGCATTTT
D: NA; size: NA; V: TRBV4-3; J: TRBJ1-1; CDR3: CASSREQGLNTEAFF; DNA: TGCGCCAGCAGCCGTGAACAGGGCTTGAACACTGAAGCTTTCTTT
D: NA; size: NA; V: TRBV7-2; J: TRBJ1-1; CDR3: CASSTPGGGTGRGAEAFF; DNA: TGTGCCAGCAGCACCCCAGGCGGCGGGACCGGAAGAGGCGCTGAAGCTTTCTTT
D: NA; size: medium-sized; V: TRBV11-1; J: TRBJ2-1; CDR3: CASSPPGVEGYNEQFF; DNA: TGTGCCAGCAGCCCCCCCGGGGTTGAAGGATACAATGAGCAGTTCTTC
D: TRBD1; size: NA; V: TRBV10-1; J: TRBJ1-5; CDR3: CASTGTGQQPQHF; DNA: TGCGCCAGCACTGGGACAGGGCAACAGCCCCAGCATTTT
D: NA; size: NA; V: TRBV28; J: TRBJ1-3; CDR3: CATKRQGNTIYF; DNA: TGTGCCACCAAGAGGCAGGGTAACACCATATATTTT
D: TRBD1; size: NA; V: TRBV28; J: TRBJ1-1; CDR3: CAASGTGLNTEAFF; DNA: TGTGCCGCCTCCGGGACAGGGCTGAACACTGAAGCTTTCTTT
D: TRBD2; size: NA; V: TRBV7-2; J: TRBJ2-1; CDR3: CASSLARSGGEQFF; DNA: TGTGCCAGCAGCTTAGCTCGGTCGGGAGGTGAGCAGTTCTTC
D: NA; size: NA; V: TRBV6-2/TRBV6-3; J: TRBJ1-2; CDR3: CASSYVRGGLSTF; DNA: TGTGCCAGCAGTTACGTCCGGGGAGGGTTAAGCACCTTC
D: TRBD1; size: NA; V: TRBV19; J: TRBJ1-5; CDR3: CASSTLPGQGMYQPQHF; DNA: TGTGCCAGTAGTACCCTCCCGGGACAGGGTATGTATCAGCCCCAGCATTTT
D: TRBD1; size: NA; V: TRBV4-3; J: TRBJ2-3; CDR3: CASSSQGELTDTQYF; DNA: TGCGCCAGCAGCTCGCAGGGGGAGCTCACAGATACGCAGTATTTT
D: TRBD2; size: once; V: TRBV12-5; J: TRBJ2-1; CDR3: CASVSGSFYNEQFF; DNA: TGTGCTAGTGTTAGCGGGTCCTTTTACAATGAGCAGTTCTTC
D: NA; size: NA; V: TRBV28; J: TRBJ1-1; CDR3: CASSPRQRRNTEAFF; DNA: TGTGCCAGCAGTCCCCGGCAGAGGCGGAACACTGAAGCTTTCTTT
D: NA; size: NA; V: TRBV10-3; J: TRBJ1-1; CDR3: CAISPKQGMNTEAFF; DNA: TGTGCCATCAGTCCAAAACAGGGAATGAACACTGAAGCTTTCTTT
D: NA; size: NA; V: TRBV7-2; J: TRBJ1-1; CDR3: CASSAGATDHAEAFF; DNA: TGTGCCAGCAGCGCTGGGGCGACAGACCACGCTGAAGCTTTCTTT
D: TRBD1; size: NA; V: TRBV9; J: TRBJ2-6; CDR3: CASSPQDRAGANVLTF; DNA: TGTGCCAGCAGCCCCCAAGACAGGGCTGGGGCCAACGTCCTGACTTTC
D: TRBD1; size: NA; V: TRBV2; J: TRBJ1-6; CDR3: CASSDNRGNSPLHF; DNA: TGTGCCAGCAGTGATAACAGGGGGAATTCACCCCTCCACTTT
D: NA; size: NA; V: TRBV27; J: TRBJ2-7; CDR3: CASSLYSRIYEQYF; DNA: TGTGCCAGCAGTTTATATTCCAGGATCTACGAGCAGTACTTC
D: NA; size: NA; V: TRBV4-3; J: TRBJ1-1; CDR3: CASSLRHADTEAFF; DNA: TGCGCCAGCAGCCTCAGACACGCAGACACTGAAGCTTTCTTT
D: TRBD1; size: NA; V: TRBV27; J: TRBJ2-1; CDR3: CASSVNRGRGNEQFF; DNA: TGTGCCAGCAGTGTAAACAGGGGGCGCGGCAATGAGCAGTTCTTC
D: NA; size: NA; V: TRBV29-1; J: TRBJ2-7; CDR3: CSGLSFGYEQYF; DNA: TGCAGCGGTCTTAGCTTCGGGTACGAGCAGTACTTC
D: NA; size: once; V: TRBV30; J: TRBJ2-5; CDR3: CAWSWPVQETQYF; DNA: TGTGCCTGGAGTTGGCCAGTACAAGAGACCCAGTACTTC
D: TRBD1; size: NA; V: TRBV3-1/TRBV3-2; J: TRBJ2-7; CDR3: CASSQGSRTGAYEQYF; DNA: TGTGCCAGCAGCCAAGGATCGCGGACAGGGGCCTACGAGCAGTACTTC
D: NA; size: NA; V: TRBV18; J: TRBJ1-2; CDR3: CASSRSGEANYGYTF; DNA: TGTGCCAGCTCCCGCTCCGGTGAGGCTAACTATGGCTACACCTTC
D: TRBD2; size: once; V: TRBV7-9; J: TRBJ2-1; CDR3: CASSSTSESYNEQFF; DNA: TGTGCCAGCAGCTCGACTAGCGAGTCCTACAATGAGCAGTTCTTC
D: TRBD2; size: NA; V: TRBV29-1; J: TRBJ2-5; CDR3: CSVEGLAGDLETQYF; DNA: TGCAGCGTTGAGGGACTAGCGGGAGACCTGGAGACCCAGTACTTC
D: TRBD2; size: NA; V: TRBV10-2; J: TRBJ2-3; CDR3: CASGQREGRNTQYF; DNA: TGCGCCAGCGGACAGCGGGAGGGTCGAAATACGCAGTATTTT
D: TRBD2; size: NA; V: TRBV14; J: TRBJ2-5; CDR3: CASSQGTAWDYPPQETQYF; DNA: TGTGCCAGCAGCCAAGGGACTGCTTGGGACTACCCTCCCCAAGAGACCCAGTACTTC
D: TRBD1; size: NA; V: TRBV12-3/TRBV12-4; J: TRBJ1-2; CDR3: CASSGTGARTF; DNA: TGTGCCAGCAGTGGGACAGGGGCAAGGACCTTC
D: NA; size: medium-sized; V: TRBV4-1; J: TRBJ1-1; CDR3: CASSQDWGDGTEAFF; DNA: TGCGCCAGCAGCCAAGATTGGGGGGATGGGACTGAAGCTTTCTTT
D: TRBD2; size: NA; V: TRBV10-3; J: TRBJ2-1; CDR3: CAITTEVAGRGGRQFF; DNA: TGTGCCATCACCACGGAGGTGGCGGGACGGGGGGGTCGGCAGTTCTTC
D: TRBD2; size: NA; V: TRBV7-9; J: TRBJ2-6; CDR3: CASSSTSGYGANVLTF; DNA: TGTGCCAGCAGCTCGACTAGCGGCTATGGGGCCAACGTCCTGACTTTC
D: NA; size: NA; V: TRBV11-3; J: TRBJ2-3; CDR3: CASSFRDTYSTDTQYF; DNA: TGTGCCAGCAGTTTTCGGGACACTTATAGCACAGATACGCAGTATTTT
D: TRBD2; size: NA; V: TRBV30; J: TRBJ2-2; CDR3: CAWSVFGAGGNTGELFF; DNA: TGTGCCTGGAGTGTATTCGGAGCGGGAGGGAACACCGGGGAGCTGTTTTTT
D: NA; size: NA; V: TRBV4-3; J: TRBJ1-2; CDR3: CASSQDQGGSYGYTF; DNA: TGCGCCAGCAGCCAAGATCAAGGGGGAAGCTATGGCTACACCTTC
D: NA; size: large; V: TRBV7-8; J: TRBJ2-1; CDR3: CASSLADEQFF; DNA: TGTGCCAGCAGCTTGGCTGATGAGCAGTTCTTC
D: NA; size: few; V: TRBV27; J: TRBJ1-5; CDR3: CASSPARAGDNQPQHF; DNA: TGTGCCAGCAGTCCCGCCCGGGCGGGGGATAACCAGCCCCAGCATTTT
D: TRBD2; size: NA; V: TRBV29-1; J: TRBJ2-1; CDR3: CSVETGRANEQFF; DNA: TGCAGCGTTGAGACGGGGAGGGCGAATGAGCAGTTCTTC